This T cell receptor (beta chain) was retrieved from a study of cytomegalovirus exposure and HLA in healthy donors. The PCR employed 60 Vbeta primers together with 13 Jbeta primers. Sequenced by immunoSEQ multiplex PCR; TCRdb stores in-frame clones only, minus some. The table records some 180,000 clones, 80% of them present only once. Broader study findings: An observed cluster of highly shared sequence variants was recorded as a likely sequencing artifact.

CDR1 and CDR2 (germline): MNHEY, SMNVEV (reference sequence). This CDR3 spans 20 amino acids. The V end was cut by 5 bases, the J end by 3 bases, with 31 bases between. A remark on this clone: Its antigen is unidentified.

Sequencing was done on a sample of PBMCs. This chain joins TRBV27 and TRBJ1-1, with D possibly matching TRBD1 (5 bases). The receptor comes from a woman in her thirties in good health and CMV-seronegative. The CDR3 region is CASSLFARREPAGRDTEAFF. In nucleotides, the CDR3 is TGTGCCAGCAGTCTCTTTGCGCGCAGAGAACCCGCGGGGCGCGACACTGAAGCTTTCTTT.